A selection of T cell receptor beta chains follows, all from one sample in a study of T cell changes during pregnancy in multiple sclerosis. The table came from immunoSEQ multiplex PCR; TCRdb's copy has only in-frame clones and leaves some out. The table shows 40,000 to 45,000 clones, with about nine tenths occurring only once. The sequenced sample was CD4+ T cells from peripheral blood mononuclear cells, obtained before pregnancy. The receptors here all came from a female donor with multiple sclerosis, enrolled in a pregnancy study. The CDR3 runs from the conserved cysteine through the conserved F or W. A D gene is named only where the DNA matches it firmly. For some rows the clone size is stated as once, few or many, or as a class when expanded; others skip it.

v_call: TRBV7-8; j_call: TRBJ2-7; d_call: TRBD1; clone_size: NA; cdr3_aa: CASSLATGVFFGEQYF; cdr3_nt: TGTGCCAGCAGCTTAGCGACAGGGGTATTTTTTGGCGAGCAGTACTTC
v_call: TRBV18; j_call: TRBJ1-1; d_call: TRBD1; clone_size: NA; cdr3_aa: CASSPKGTDTEAFF; cdr3_nt: TGTGCCAGCTCACCAAAAGGGACAGACACTGAAGCTTTCTTT
v_call: TRBV30; j_call: TRBJ1-3; d_call: NA; clone_size: NA; cdr3_aa: CAWSGGRASGNTIYF; cdr3_nt: TGTGCCTGGAGCGGGGGGAGGGCCTCTGGAAACACCATATATTTT
v_call: TRBV9; j_call: TRBJ1-2; d_call: TRBD1; clone_size: NA; cdr3_aa: CASSARSTGGGIYGYTF; cdr3_nt: TGTGCCAGCAGCGCGAGGTCAACAGGGGGCGGTATCTATGGCTACACCTTC
v_call: TRBV28; j_call: TRBJ1-2; d_call: NA; clone_size: once; cdr3_aa: CASSETGYGYTF; cdr3_nt: TGTGCCAGCAGTGAAACAGGGTACGGCTACACCTTC
v_call: TRBV5-4; j_call: TRBJ2-2; d_call: NA; clone_size: NA; cdr3_aa: CASSPRREMSGELFF; cdr3_nt: TGTGCCAGCAGCCCTAGGAGGGAGATGAGCGGGGAGCTGTTTTTT
v_call: TRBV9; j_call: TRBJ2-3; d_call: NA; clone_size: NA; cdr3_aa: CASSVGLVPDTQYF; cdr3_nt: TGTGCCAGCAGCGTGGGACTGGTGCCAGATACGCAGTATTTT
v_call: TRBV18; j_call: TRBJ1-2; d_call: NA; clone_size: NA; cdr3_aa: CASSPGTQYSVYGYTF; cdr3_nt: TGTGCCAGCTCACCCGGGACACAGTACTCGGTCTATGGCTACACCTTC
v_call: TRBV7-9; j_call: TRBJ2-2; d_call: TRBD1; clone_size: NA; cdr3_aa: CASSRTGGRTGELFF; cdr3_nt: TGTGCCAGCAGCCGGACAGGGGGCCGCACCGGGGAGCTGTTTTTT
v_call: TRBV6-1; j_call: TRBJ1-6; d_call: NA; clone_size: NA; cdr3_aa: CASTLDRNSPLHF; cdr3_nt: TGTGCCAGCACCTTAGATCGGAATTCACCCCTCCACTTT
v_call: TRBV19; j_call: TRBJ1-4; d_call: NA; clone_size: NA; cdr3_aa: CASSIQQGFEKLFF; cdr3_nt: TGTGCCAGTAGTATTCAGCAGGGTTTTGAAAAACTGTTTTTT
v_call: TRBV15; j_call: TRBJ2-5; d_call: NA; clone_size: NA; cdr3_aa: CATSRGGTEETQYF; cdr3_nt: TGTGCCACCAGCAGAGGCGGGACGGAAGAGACCCAGTACTTC
v_call: TRBV5-1; j_call: TRBJ2-7; d_call: TRBD1; clone_size: NA; cdr3_aa: CASSKGQGEDEQYF; cdr3_nt: TGCGCCAGCAGCAAAGGACAGGGGGAGGACGAGCAGTACTTC
v_call: TRBV28; j_call: TRBJ1-1; d_call: TRBD1; clone_size: NA; cdr3_aa: CASSLDRGRPLSEAFF; cdr3_nt: TGTGCCAGCAGTTTGGACAGGGGGCGCCCCCTGTCTGAAGCTTTCTTT
v_call: TRBV27; j_call: TRBJ2-7; d_call: NA; clone_size: once; cdr3_aa: CASSLRGHQTYEQYF; cdr3_nt: TGTGCCAGCAGTCTCCGGGGACACCAGACCTACGAGCAGTACTTC
v_call: TRBV19; j_call: TRBJ2-1; d_call: TRBD2; clone_size: NA; cdr3_aa: CASRAGERVNEQFF; cdr3_nt: TGTGCCAGTAGGGCGGGAGAACGTGTGAATGAGCAGTTCTTC
v_call: TRBV5-1; j_call: TRBJ2-7; d_call: TRBD2; clone_size: NA; cdr3_aa: CASSSLAGASGEQYF; cdr3_nt: TGCGCCAGCAGCTCCTTAGCGGGGGCCTCGGGAGAGCAGTACTTC